This T cell receptor (beta chain) was documented in a study of OX40 agonist ivuxolimab in advanced cancers. Looked up from germline, CDR1 is SGHNT and CDR2 is YYREEE (reference sequence). The CDR3 is made up of 14 amino acids. The V gene lost 9 bases and the J gene lost 0 bases, with 10 bases spanning the gap. Only in-frame clones appear in the TCRdb table, and some are missing; sequencing was by immunoSEQ multiplex PCR. The table lists 60,000 or so clones, 86% of them singletons. The chain recombines TRBV5-4 with TRBJ1-6; tentative D call: TRBD1 (5 bases). This sequence was found in an adult with an advanced solid tumor such as melanoma, head and neck, liver or kidney cancer. The material sequenced was CD4+ or CD8+ T cells sorted from blood, taken in a trial of the OX40 agonist ivuxolimab. The CDR3 region is CATSGSSYNSPLHF. The CDR3 DNA reads as TGTGCCACCTCAGGGAGCTCCTATAATTCACCCCTCCACTTT.